The entry below gives a single T cell receptor (beta chain) sequence along with its context. 60 Vbeta and 13 Jbeta primers were used in PCR. The assay was immunoSEQ multiplex PCR, and TCRdb's table has in-frame clones only and misses some. The sample contains about 110,000 clones, about 68% of which appear only once. This sample is drawn from a study of cytomegalovirus exposure and HLA in healthy donors. This TCR derives from a woman in her forties in good health and CMV-seropositive. The sample comprised PBMCs.

CDR3 nucleotide sequence: TGCGCCAGCAGTCACTTCGGACAGGGGGGCCTATGTTCGAGCTCCTACGAGCAGTACTTC. Translating it yields CASSHFGQGGLCSSSYEQYF. The genes are TRBV23-1 and TRBJ2-7; 10 nucleotides agree with TRBD1. TRBV23-1 is given ORF status, its function remaining uncertain. The ends lost 3 bases at V and 0 bases at J; junction bases unmatched: 17. The CDR3 has 20 amino acids.